Detailed here is one T cell receptor beta chain. It has no known antigen specificity. No qualities accompany the bases; no much larger clone lies one base away. According to the study, the label for this sample's time point signals: about 28 days (+/-7) after the second vaccine dose. Because spike-specific TCR depth and breadth did not differ between the two schedules, AZD1222 recipients who got a second dose at roughly 4 weeks were pooled with those who got a second dose at roughly 12 weeks. Samples from vaccinated people were obtained from the UK trials COV001 and COV002, which included a single-blind randomized controlled phase 2/3 trial of AZD1222 (ChAdOx1 nCoV-19) in healthy adults. Trial participant PBMC samples were collected at day 0 and day 28 after the second dose for TCRbeta chain sequencing. The data stem from a study of T cell responses to AZD1222 COVID-19 vaccine (dated by TCRdb to the early 2020s). About the study as a whole: TCR sequencing covered over 230 trial participants: approximately 200 given two doses of AZD1222 and 26 given two doses of MenACWY control vaccine. Trial participants were enrolled by age into 18-55, 56-69 and 70-plus year subgroups, with roughly 160, 29 and 62 TCR-sequenced participants respectively.

The CDR3 regions of human TCRbeta chains were analyzed by immunosequencing. The original pipeline was this. TCRs in the repertoires were compared against a reference library of SARS-CoV-2-specific TCRs that had been generated with the MIRA antigen-specificity platform. Breadth was defined as the fraction of unique TCRs that were SARS-CoV-2-associated. Depth was defined as the fraction of total T cells that were SARS-CoV-2-associated. Using the MIRA data, each spike-specific TCR was assigned both to the spike region to which the TCR was reactive and to a CD4 or CD8 class. Log10-transformed breadth and depth values were compared by one-way ANOVA with Sidak's multiple comparisons tests. Here the immuneACCESS table is served through TCRdb, limited to in-frame sequences with V and J called. Missing clones are a known gap in these copies; in checked studies unresolved V genes cover under half, and the rest lacks a known reason. V, J and clone size derive from that table, while D and trimming were established from the DNA sequence. This sample has about 83,000 clones in its table, and less than 95% of those were observed once. The ten largest clonotypes hold under 35% of the sample.

Including the terminal cysteine and phenylalanine, the CDR3 comprises 16 residues. Kept here is only the CDR3 DNA, which spans 48 bases and is read in frame from base 1. The V end gives up 4 bases and the J end 4 bases, leaving 7 bases in the junction not matched to a gene. Reading the germline V gene (reference sequence) gives CDR1 LGHDT and CDR2 YNNKEL. General conclusions and limits of the study: The whole spike protein was spanned by vaccine-associated CD4 TCRs, and dominant responses were seen in regions 160-218 and 743-854. Epitopes outside the regions mutated in the B.1.351 and B.1.1.7 variants were reportedly recognized by nearly half of the unique spike-specific TCRs. No day 14 peak-response samples were available, so repertoires were characterized only after the peak T cell response. Spike-specific TCR breadth and depth rose significantly after two AZD1222 doses compared with day 0 and with MenACWY recipients. Conclusions about previously exposed vaccinees are limited, since just five or six AZD1222 recipients were seropositive for SARS-CoV-2 at baseline. In the small 56-69-year group, the increase in depth fell short of significance, most likely because of low power. Participants were mostly white British and included more females than males, and it was suggested by the authors that clonal diversity may have been underestimated.

The TCR was taken from an adult who received the AZD1222 COVID-19 vaccine. This material consisted of peripheral blood, taken 28 days after the second AZD1222 dose. The sequence links TRBV3-1 (or the pseudogene TRBV3-2) to TRBJ2-5, with 12 junctional bases fitting TRBD2. In nucleotide form, the sequence is TGTGCCAGCAGCCGCCGGTCGGGACTAGCGGGAGAGACCCAGTACTTC. Protein translation: CASSRRSGLAGETQYF.